These 32 T cell receptor beta chains originate from one sample sequenced in a study of CD8 T cells in Susac syndrome. An input of 0.5 to 1 ug of RNA was subjected to reverse transcription using random hexamers. Each CDR3 protein is one row after TCRdb ran MiXCR on the immunoSEQ multiplex PCR reads. This sample carries roughly 200,000 distinct CDR3 sequences, over 85% of them seen once, and the ten largest clones take around 0.1%. Sequenced sample: CD4+ T cells from PBMCs. The receptors derive from a human donor in good health.

The genes are TRBV27 and TRBJ1-5; D may be TRBD1 (5 bases). The CDR3 loop spans 16 amino acids. Looked up from germline, CDR1 is MNHEY and CDR2 is SMNVEV (reference sequence). V lost 1 base and J 3 bases, leaving 13 bases between the germline ends. The CDR3 loop is CASSLLGRQPNQPQHF. The CDR3 nucleotides read TGTGCCAGCAGTTTATTGGGGCGACAGCCCAATCAGCCCCAGCATTTT.

The chain carries TRBV2 and TRBJ2-6, with D unclear. Germline CDR1 and CDR2: SNHLY and FYNNEI. The germline V and J ends were trimmed by 4 bases and 0 bases, with 7 bases remaining between them. The CDR3 spans 15 residues. This CDR3 is CASSVEFSGANVLTF. The CDR3 region has the DNA TGTGCCAGCAGTGTAGAGTTCTCTGGGGCCAACGTCCTGACTTTC.

The chain joins TRBV9 to TRBJ1-2, with no clear D. The CDR3 covers 12 residues. The germline V gene encodes CDR1 SGDLS and CDR2 YYNGEE. The V gene lost 6 bases and the J gene lost 5 bases, with 11 bases spanning the gap. Here the CDR3 DNA reads TGTGCCAGCACCCTAGTCGGGTATGGCTACACCTTC. Its protein is CASTLVGYGYTF.

The chain employs TRBV5-1 and TRBJ2-5, with D maybe TRBD1 (6 bases). This CDR3 region has 15 residues. CDR1 SGHRS and CDR2 YFSETQ come from the germline V gene. V shed 0 bases and J shed 3 bases, with 12 bases lying between them. CDR3 sequence: CASSLAGSGEETQYF. The CDR3, as DNA: TGCGCCAGCAGCTTGGCCGGGTCAGGGGAAGAGACCCAGTACTTC.

The count of this clonotype is one. The CDR3 nucleotides read TGTGCCAGCTCACCATTCCGAGGGGGTGAGCAGTTCTTC. The encoded protein is CASSPFRGGEQFF. The V gene is TRBV18, the J gene TRBJ2-1, with D perhaps matching TRBD1 (6 bases). Trimming cost V 2 bases and J 9 bases, with 11 bases left between them. The CDR3 has 13 residues. The V gene's germline CDR1 is KGHSH and CDR2 LQKENI.

The gene calls are TRBV27 and TRBJ1-1, with TRBD1 as a possible D gene (6 bases). V lost 6 bases to trimming and J lost 4 bases, with 15 bases between them. Germline CDR1 is MNHEY and CDR2 is SMNVEV (reference sequence). The length of the CDR3 is 14 residues. CDR3 sequence reads: CASRLNRVRTEAFF. For the CDR3, the DNA is TGTGCCAGCAGGCTCAACAGGGTTCGCACTGAAGCTTTCTTT.

The V call is TRBV20-1, the J call TRBJ2-3; TRBD1 agrees at 8 bases. The CDR3 contains 18 residues. Trimming at V came to 2 bases and at J to 0 bases, leaving 13 bases not matched to a gene. CDR1 and CDR2 from the germline V gene are DFQATT and SNEGSKA (reference sequence). The CDR3 region is CSARQVGTGTGSTDTQYF. CDR3 nucleotide sequence: TGCAGTGCTAGACAAGTCGGAACCGGGACAGGCAGCACAGATACGCAGTATTTT.

The gene calls are TRBV30 and TRBJ2-1; 11 bases map to TRBD2. CDR3 length: 14 residues. Germline values: CDR1 GTSNPN, CDR2 SVGIG (reference sequence). Trimming cost V 2 bases and J 9 bases; bases outside gene matches: 6. The CDR3 DNA sequence: TGTGCCTGGAGTCTCACTAGCGGGAGCAGTGAGCAGTTCTTC. Protein: CAWSLTSGSSEQFF.

This clonotype was counted a single time. V gene TRBV24-1 combines with J gene TRBJ2-1; weak D call: TRBD2 (6 bases). CDR3 length equals 13 residues. The germline V gene encodes CDR1 KGHDR and CDR2 SFDVKD. The V gene lost 12 bases and the J gene lost 6 bases, with 17 bases spanning the gap. This chain's CDR3 is CAAGPLASNEQFF. For the CDR3, the DNA is TGTGCCGCGGGGCCGCTAGCATCCAATGAGCAGTTCTTC.

The gene calls are TRBV3-1 and TRBJ1-1, with D perhaps matching TRBD1 (5 bases). This CDR3 has 12 amino acids. Germline V CDR1 and CDR2: LGHDT, YNNKEL (reference sequence). Trimming pared 0 bases from V and 8 bases from J, leaving 7 bases between. The CDR3 sequence: CASSQDDSEAFF. CDR3 nucleotide sequence: TGTGCCAGCAGCCAAGACGACAGCGAAGCTTTCTTT.

The DNA for the CDR3 is TGCAGCGTTGAGAAGAGCACTGAAGCTTTCTTT. Translated: CSVEKSTEAFF. V usage is TRBV29-1 and J usage is TRBJ1-1, with D unclear. The CDR3 is 11 residues long. In germline, CDR1 is SQVTM, CDR2 ANQGSEA. The V end lost 3 bases, the J end lost 4 bases, and 6 bases lay between the germline ends.

This chain connects TRBV20-1 to TRBJ2-3, with D possibly matching TRBD2 (5 bases). The germline V gene encodes CDR1 DFQATT and CDR2 SNEGSKA (reference sequence). CDR3 length: 13 amino acids. DNA for the CDR3: TGCAGCGCCCGGGGTCCGGACCCAGATACGCAGTATTTT. Its translation is CSARGPDPDTQYF.

The chain carries TRBV27 and TRBJ2-7; 9 nucleotides align to TRBD1. Losses at the gene ends were 5 bases for V and 6 bases for J; bases not matched to a gene: 8. This CDR3 is built from 14 residues. Per the germline V gene, CDR1 is MNHEY and CDR2 is SMNVEV (reference sequence). The CDR3 DNA follows: TGTGCCAGCAGTCCCCATAGGACAGGGGCCGAGCAGTACGTC. It translates to CASSPHRTGAEQYV.

This chain links TRBV5-1 with TRBJ2-7; D is uncertain. V was cut by 0 bases and J by 5 bases, with 6 bases left in between. The germline V gene encodes CDR1 SGHRS and CDR2 YFSETQ. This CDR3 is 12 amino acids long. CDR3 sequence: CASSLDRHEQYF. The CDR3 nucleotides read TGCGCCAGCAGCTTGGACCGTCACGAGCAGTACTTC.

The V call is TRBV5-1, the J call TRBJ2-1; possibly TRBD1 or TRBD2 for D (6 bases each). The CDR3 has 15 residues. Germline V gives CDR1 SGHRS, CDR2 YFSETQ. Trimming shortened V by 4 bases and J by 2 bases, and 13 bases separated the two germline ends. CDR3: CASSPNREAYNEQFF. In DNA, the CDR3 is TGCGCCAGCAGCCCCAACAGGGAGGCCTACAATGAGCAGTTCTTC.

The genes are TRBV20-1 and TRBJ2-1; TRBD2 agrees at 13 bases. Trimming cost V 6 bases and J 9 bases; bases outside gene matches: 8. Per germline, CDR1 DFQATT and CDR2 SNEGSKA (reference sequence). This CDR3 contains 14 residues. The chain's CDR3 is CSAELAGGYGEQFF. In DNA, the CDR3 is TGCAGTGCCGAACTAGCGGGGGGGTATGGTGAGCAGTTCTTC.

This clonotype was found once. The rearrangement joins TRBV19 to TRBJ2-5; possibly TRBD1 for D (6 bases). Looked up from germline, CDR1 is LNHDA and CDR2 is SQIVND (reference sequence). Trimming removed 9 bases at V and 2 bases at J, with 19 bases between. The CDR3 totals 15 residues. DNA of the CDR3: TGTGCCAGCTCAGGGGTTGCTACTACACAAGAGACCCAGTACTTC. The encoded protein is CASSGVATTQETQYF.

The chain recombines TRBV2 with TRBJ2-7; D tentatively fits TRBD1 or TRBD2 (5 bases each). Germline loops: CDR1 SNHLY, CDR2 FYNNEI. There are 14 residues in the CDR3. V was trimmed by 7 bases and J by 1 base, leaving 14 bases between them. The CDR3 sequence is CASKGQGGSYEQYF. In DNA form, the CDR3 reads TGTGCCAGCAAGGGGCAAGGAGGATCCTACGAGCAGTACTTC.

CDR3 region: CASSLGQRDTEAFF. CDR3 nucleotides: TGCGCCAGCAGCTTAGGGCAGAGGGACACTGAAGCTTTCTTT. The chain joins TRBV5-1 to TRBJ1-1; D is unclear. The germline V and J ends were trimmed by 2 bases and 3 bases, with 11 bases remaining between them. The CDR3 is 14 residues long. CDR1 is SGHRS and CDR2 is YFSETQ in the germline V gene.

The chain links TRBV3-1 to TRBJ2-5; 7 bases align to TRBD1. After removal of 6 bases from V and 2 bases from J, the junction contained 6 bases not matched to a gene. The CDR3 covers 14 residues. Per germline, CDR1 LGHDT and CDR2 YNNKEL (reference sequence). The CDR3 protein is CASRKTGIQETQYF. The CDR3 region has the DNA TGTGCCAGCAGGAAGACAGGGATTCAAGAGACCCAGTACTTC.

The chain combines TRBV6-5 with TRBJ2-7; D possibly uses TRBD1 or TRBD2 (5 bases each). Trimming took 6 bases from V and 2 from J, leaving 17 bases between them. Germline V CDR1 and CDR2: MNHEY, SVGAGI. The CDR3 is made up of 15 amino acids. The CDR3 DNA follows: TGTGCCAGCAGCCGGGGCAACGTGATTCCCTACGAGCAGTACTTC. Its protein is CASSRGNVIPYEQYF.

The chain has TRBV5-1 and TRBJ1-1; 10 bases map to TRBD1. This CDR3 contains 16 residues. Per the germline V gene, CDR1 is SGHRS and CDR2 is YFSETQ. With V trimmed by 4 bases and J by 1 base, 7 bases remained unmatched. In DNA, the CDR3 is TGCGCCAGCAGCGGGGGACAGGGGACCAGGAACACTGAAGCTTTCTTT. Residues: CASSGGQGTRNTEAFF.

The chain couples TRBV19 to TRBJ2-5; D unclear. With 5 bases removed from V and 3 bases from J, the gap between germline ends came to 10 bases. The CDR3 contains 13 residues. Per the germline V gene, CDR1 is LNHDA and CDR2 is SQIVND (reference sequence). CDR3 DNA: TGTGCCAGTAGTGGACGGATGGAAGAGACCCAGTACTTC. Translation gives CASSGRMEETQYF.

The chain uses TRBV29-1 and TRBJ1-1; D remains ambiguous. CDR3 length: 12 residues. The V gene lost 5 bases and the J gene lost 1 base, with 8 bases spanning the gap. Per the germline V gene, CDR1 is SQVTM and CDR2 is ANQGSEA. CDR3 nucleotide sequence: TGCAGCGTTAACGGCGGGAACACTGAAGCTTTCTTT. The encoded protein is CSVNGGNTEAFF.

This chain uses TRBV6-2 or TRBV6-3 with TRBJ1-1, with D possibly TRBD1 on 6 matching bases. The CDR3 is 16 amino acids. V lost 0 bases and J lost 0, with 11 bases in between. Germline CDR1 and CDR2: MNHEY and SVGEGT. CDR3 in DNA: TGTGCCAGCAGTTACTCGGTCGGGGGCCTGAACACTGAAGCTTTCTTT. Translated, it gives CASSYSVGGLNTEAFF.

The chain couples TRBV29-1 to TRBJ2-5; 7 bases fit TRBD1. Trimming cost V 4 bases and J 1 base; bases outside gene matches: 6. The CDR3 length is 14 residues. Germline CDR1 reads SQVTM; CDR2 reads ANQGSEA. The CDR3: CSVGKTGLQETQYF. The CDR3 region has the DNA TGCAGCGTTGGAAAGACAGGGCTCCAAGAGACCCAGTACTTC.

The rearrangement links TRBV7-9 to TRBJ1-6, with D unresolved. Trimming left V 1 base short and J 8 bases short, with 9 bases between. The length of the CDR3 is 14 residues. Germline assignment: CDR1 SEHNR and CDR2 FQNEAQ (reference sequence). This chain's CDR3 is CASSLGQEYSPLHF. CDR3 nucleotide sequence: TGTGCCAGCAGCTTAGGGCAGGAGTATTCACCCCTCCACTTT.

This chain joins TRBV7-9 and TRBJ1-1; 10 bases align to TRBD1. The J segment lost 0 bases and the V segment lost 5 bases, leaving 6 bases of the junction unmatched. The CDR3 loop spans 16 amino acids. Germline V gives CDR1 SEHNR, CDR2 FQNEAQ (reference sequence). DNA for the CDR3: TGTGCCAGCAGCGGAGGGACAGGGGTTGTGAACACTGAAGCTTTCTTT. It translates to CASSGGTGVVNTEAFF.

The chain uses TRBV9 and TRBJ1-1, with D possibly TRBD1 on 6 matching bases. V was pared by 2 bases and J by 8 bases, with 16 bases between. This CDR3 spans 14 amino acids. Germline CDR1 and CDR2: SGDLS and YYNGEE. CDR3 sequence: CASSVQSIGTEAFF. CDR3 coding DNA: TGTGCCAGCAGCGTCCAATCCATAGGGACAGAAGCTTTCTTT.

The rearrangement links TRBV18 to TRBJ2-7; 9 bases fit TRBD1. The CDR3 has 16 amino acids. V was pared by 3 bases and J by 7 bases, with 13 bases of the junction left unmatched. Germline V gene sequence: CDR1 KGHSH, CDR2 LQKENI. CDR3 sequence reads: CASSPLVGTGSGEQYF. CDR3 bases: TGTGCCAGCTCACCCCTGGTCGGGACAGGGAGTGGGGAGCAGTACTTC. The full variable domain, rest sourced from reference TRBV18 and TRBJ2-7, is NAGVMQNPRHLVRRRGQEARLRCSPMKGHSHVYWYRQLPEEGLKFMVYLQKENIIDESGMPKERFSAEFPKEGPSILRIQQVVRGDSAAYFCASSPLVGTGSGEQYFGPGTRLTVT.

This rearrangement joins TRBV5-1 to TRBJ2-3, with a tentative D call TRBD1 (6 bases). This CDR3 comprises 16 residues. V was trimmed by 9 bases and J by 0 bases, leaving 20 bases between them. CDR1 is SGHRS and CDR2 is YFSETQ in the germline V gene. This chain's CDR3 is CATTQGIDSSTDTQYF. For the CDR3, the DNA is TGCGCCACCACACAGGGTATTGATTCTAGCACAGATACGCAGTATTTT.

The chain couples TRBV14 to TRBJ2-1; D remains unclear. The CDR3 runs 13 residues. Deletions cut 3 bases from V and 7 bases from J, with 10 bases between. Germline lookup yields CDR1 SGHDN and CDR2 FVKESK. CDR3 DNA: TGTGCCAGCAGCCAGGGGAACACAAATGAGCAGTTCTTC. Translation gives CASSQGNTNEQFF.